The 10 T cell receptor beta chains given below trace back to one sample, sequenced in a study of graft-versus-host responses after intestinal transplantation. Produced via immunoSEQ multiplex PCR; TCRdb's table is partial and in-frame only. Of some 13,000 clones listed, 70% to 90% were seen once; the top ten hold more than 20%. The specimen comprised PBMCs, sampled after intestinal transplantation. These receptors came from a human patient who received an intestinal transplant, so some T cells may come from the graft donor.

V usage is TRBV9 and J usage is TRBJ2-7; TRBD2 aligns across 7 bases. The length of the CDR3 is 14 residues. CDR1 SGDLS and CDR2 YYNGEE come from the germline V gene. Trimming took 4 bases from V and 4 from J; bases not matched to a gene: 8. The CDR3 loop reads CASSPSGISYEQYF. DNA of the CDR3: TGTGCCAGCAGCCCTAGCGGAATCTCATACGAGCAGTACTTC.

The genes are TRBV14 and TRBJ1-6, with D unclear. The CDR3 length is 14 residues. Trimming left V 1 base short and J 8 bases short, with 9 bases between. CDR1 is SGHDN and CDR2 is FVKESK in the germline V gene. The CDR3 coding sequence is TGTGCCAGCAGCCAAGGCAGGCAGTATTCACCCCTCCACTTT. Residues: CASSQGRQYSPLHF.

This clone turned up a few times. J is TRBJ2-5 and V is TRBV7-2, with 8 bases matching TRBD1. Germline values: CDR1 SGHTA, CDR2 FQGNSA. Trimming removed 1 base from V and 1 base from J; junction bases left unmatched: 2. This CDR3 is 15 amino acids long. The CDR3 DNA sequence: TGTGCCAGCAGCTTAGTCGGGACAGGCCAAGAGACCCAGTACTTC. Its protein product is CASSLVGTGQETQYF. The variable domain in full, with the rest retrieved from reference TRBV7-2 and TRBJ2-5, is GAGVSQSPSNKVTEKGKDVELRCDPISGHTALYWYRQSLGQGLEFLIYFQGNSAPDKSGLPSDRFSAERTGGSVSTLTIQRTQQEDSAVYLCASSLVGTGQETQYFGPGTRLLVL.

This clone was seen only once. The rearrangement joins TRBV19 to TRBJ2-7; D is unresolved. V gave up 0 bases and J gave up 2 bases, with 11 bases separating them. Germline CDR1 LNHDA, CDR2 SQIVND (reference sequence). This CDR3 is 15 amino acids long. The DNA for the CDR3 is TGTGCCAGTAGTATAGAAGGCGACGCCACCTACGAGCAGTACTTC. Translation gives CASSIEGDATYEQYF.

CDR3 region: CASSETGGPYEQYF. In DNA form, the CDR3 reads TGCGCCAGCAGTGAGACAGGGGGCCCCTACGAGCAGTACTTC. The chain joins TRBV10-1 to TRBJ2-5, with 9 bases that match TRBD1. The J call may be faulty, since TRBJ2-7 better matches the DNA end. CDR3 length: 14 amino acids. Germline V gene sequence: CDR1 WNHNN, CDR2 SYGVQD (reference sequence).

This clone was picked up a small number of times. This chain links TRBV14 with TRBJ1-1, with D hard to call. CDR1 is SGHDN, CDR2 FVKESK, per germline. V lost 4 bases and J 5 bases, leaving 8 bases between the germline ends. The CDR3 loop spans 12 amino acids. The CDR3 nucleotides are TGTGCCAGCAGCCCGTGGGGAACTGAAGCTTTCTTT. Translating gives CASSPWGTEAFF.

The V call is TRBV5-8, the J call TRBJ2-5; 8 bases are a match to TRBD1. J lost 2 bases, V lost 3 bases, and 9 bases had no gene match. CDR3 size: 16 residues. The V gene's germline CDR1 is SGHTS and CDR2 YDEGEE. This chain's CDR3 is CASSSQGALPQETQYF. CDR3 nucleotide sequence: TGTGCCAGCAGCTCCCAGGGGGCGCTCCCTCAAGAGACCCAGTACTTC.

The CDR3: CASGGEANYNQPQHF. Here the CDR3 DNA reads TGTGCCAGCGGTGGCGAGGCCAATTACAATCAGCCCCAGCATTTT. The chain carries TRBV2 and TRBJ1-5; no definite D call. V dropped 8 bases and J dropped 3 bases, with 17 bases sitting between them. The CDR3 is made up of 15 amino acids. Germline CDR1 is SNHLY and CDR2 is FYNNEI. Full variable domain (outside the CDR3, taken from reference TRBV2 and TRBJ1-5): EPEVTQTPSHQVTQMGQEVILRCVPISNHLYFYWYRQILGQKVEFLVSFYNNEISEKSEIFDDQFSVERPDGSNFTLKIRSTKLEDSAMYFCASGGEANYNQPQHFGDGTRLSIL.

This clone appeared once. The rearrangement links TRBV10-3 to TRBJ2-5; D is unclear. Trimming took off 3 bases at V and 10 bases at J, with 21 bases between the two ends. This CDR3 region has 15 residues. The germline V gene has CDR1 ENHRY and CDR2 SYGVKD. In DNA, the CDR3 is TGTGCCATCAGTGACCCCAGTCGCGGATCCCAAGACCAGTACTTC. It yields the protein CAISDPSRGSQDQYF.

The J gene is TRBJ1-4, the V gene TRBV18; no clear D gene. This CDR3 spans 15 amino acids. CDR1 is KGHSH and CDR2 is LQKENI in the germline V gene. Trimming took 6 bases from V and 3 from J, leaving 14 bases between them. CDR3 DNA sequence: TGTGCCAGCTCCCCCGACCCGCTCCCTAATGAAAAACTGTTTTTT. This translates into CASSPDPLPNEKLFF.